These 13 T cell receptor beta chains originate from one sample sequenced in a study of cytomegalovirus exposure and HLA in healthy donors. It was with 60 Vbeta and 13 Jbeta primers that the PCR ran. The data were produced by immunoSEQ multiplex PCR, yet TCRdb's version contains in-frame clones alone and is incomplete. This table holds about 93,000 clones, 70% to 85% found once. Source material: PBMCs. The receptors were gathered from a man in his forties or fifties in good health and CMV-seronegative.

The chain uses TRBV27 and TRBJ1-1, with D unclear. Trimming removed 6 bases at V and 1 base at J, with 12 bases between. This CDR3 has 14 amino acids. CDR1 and CDR2 (germline): MNHEY, SMNVEV (reference sequence). The CDR3 DNA reads TGTGCCAGCAGGGGCCGAGACACGAACACTGAAGCTTTCTTT. Amino acid sequence: CASRGRDTNTEAFF.

The genes are TRBV30 and TRBJ2-7; 7 bases are a match to TRBD1. The CDR3 is 15 residues long. Trimming took 0 bases from V and 1 from J; bases not matched to a gene: 6. Germline values: CDR1 GTSNPN, CDR2 SVGIG (reference sequence). CDR3 amino acids: CAWSVGRGRSYEQYF. CDR3 nucleotide sequence: TGTGCCTGGAGTGTAGGAAGGGGGCGATCCTACGAGCAGTACTTC.

The V call is TRBV2, the J call TRBJ1-1, with 8 bases fitting TRBD1. The CDR3 loop spans 13 amino acids. The germline V gene has CDR1 SNHLY and CDR2 FYNNEI. V lost 6 bases, J lost 8 bases, and 8 bases stayed unmatched. The CDR3 sequence: CASRVDRGGEAFF. CDR3 nucleotide sequence: TGTGCCAGCAGAGTAGACAGGGGAGGGGAAGCTTTCTTT.

The V gene is TRBV6-5, the J gene TRBJ2-5; possibly TRBD2 for D (6 bases). Trimming removed 6 bases at V and 5 bases at J, with 13 bases between. The CDR3 covers 13 residues. Germline V lookup: CDR1 MNHEY, CDR2 SVGAGI. The CDR3 DNA is TGTGCCAGCAGACCCCCCGGAGGGGAGACCCAGTACTTC. Translated: CASRPPGGETQYF.

This chain joins TRBV5-5 and TRBJ1-4; D not resolved. V gave up 7 bases and J gave up 0 bases, with 10 bases separating them. Germline V gives CDR1 SGHKS, CDR2 YYEKEE (reference sequence). The CDR3 has 14 residues. CDR3 nucleotide sequence: TGTGCCAGCGGAGCAGCTGCAACTAATGAAAAACTGTTTTTT. Translating gives CASGAAATNEKLFF.

This chain joins TRBV7-3 and TRBJ2-5; tentative D call: TRBD1 (6 bases). Looked up from germline, CDR1 is SGHTA and CDR2 is FQGTGA. V was clipped by 5 bases and J by 1 base, with 8 bases between them. This CDR3 comprises 13 residues. CDR3: CASSQGLQETQYF. CDR3 nucleotide sequence: TGTGCCAGCAGCCAGGGGCTCCAAGAGACCCAGTACTTC.

The chain carries TRBV7-9 and TRBJ1-2, with a weak D call TRBD1 (6 bases). The CDR3 length is 13 residues. Germline lookup yields CDR1 SEHNR and CDR2 FQNEAQ (reference sequence). Trimming stripped 1 base from V and 4 bases from J, with 7 bases between. The CDR3 sequence: CASSLGGLYGYTF. Here the CDR3 DNA reads TGTGCCAGCAGCTTAGGGGGGCTCTATGGCTACACCTTC.

In this sample, this clone turned up a few times. The J gene is TRBJ1-3, the V gene TRBV5-4; D is ambiguous. The CDR3 has 16 amino acids. Trimming removed 4 bases from V and 0 bases from J, with 14 bases in between. Germline V gene sequence: CDR1 SGHNT, CDR2 YYREEE (reference sequence). The CDR3 DNA is TGTGCCAGCAGCCGTGAGGTCGGCTACTCTGGAAACACCATATATTTT. This encodes CASSREVGYSGNTIYF.

The chain employs TRBV5-8 and TRBJ2-7; 7 bases match TRBD1. J was trimmed by 1 base and V by 2 bases; bases with no gene match: 3. The CDR3 runs 14 residues. CDR1 is SGHTS and CDR2 is YDEGEE in the germline V gene. CDR3 bases: TGTGCCAGCAGCTTCGACAGGGAATCCTACGAGCAGTACTTC. Protein product: CASSFDRESYEQYF.

A few counts support this clone. The chain couples TRBV7-9 to TRBJ1-2, with D perhaps TRBD1 (5 bases). The germline gives CDR1 SEHNR, CDR2 FQNEAQ (reference sequence). The CDR3 has 13 amino acids. V lost 3 bases, J lost 4 bases, and 9 bases lay in between. CDR3 loop: CASSFRDGYGYTF. The CDR3 region has the DNA TGTGCCAGCAGCTTCAGGGATGGCTATGGCTACACCTTC.

The genes are TRBV6-1 and TRBJ2-4; D may be TRBD2 (5 bases). The germline V and J ends were trimmed by 1 base and 0 bases, with 10 bases remaining between them. There are 16 residues in the CDR3. Germline CDR1 and CDR2: MNHNS and SASEGT. CDR3: CASSEVGVLAKNIQYF. The DNA of the CDR3 is TGTGCCAGCAGTGAAGTCGGGGTCCTAGCCAAAAACATTCAGTACTTC.

The chain has TRBV7-3 and TRBJ2-4, with 10 nucleotides matching TRBD2. Germline CDR1 SGHTA, CDR2 FQGTGA. V shed 1 base and J 2 bases; nucleotides not matched to a gene: 11. This CDR3 is 19 amino acids long. The CDR3 spells CASSLIAGLAGESKNIQYF. CDR3 DNA: TGTGCCAGCAGCTTAATAGCGGGGCTAGCGGGAGAATCCAAAAACATTCAGTACTTC.

The chain employs TRBV5-4 and TRBJ2-7; 8 nucleotides match TRBD2. Germline V gives CDR1 SGHNT, CDR2 YYREEE (reference sequence). The trim removed 4 bases at V and 0 bases at J, leaving 6 bases unmatched. CDR3 length equals 15 residues. The CDR3 bases are TGTGCCAGCAGCCCCCCGGGGGGGATCTCCTACGAGCAGTACTTC. It encodes CASSPPGGISYEQYF. Filled out from reference TRBV5-4 and TRBJ2-7, the complete variable domain reads ETGVTQSPTHLIKTRGQQVTLRCSSQSGHNTVSWYQQALGQGPQFIFQYYREEENGRGNFPPRFSGLQFPNYSSELNVNALELDDSALYLCASSPPGGISYEQYFGPGTRLTVT.